Included here is one T cell receptor beta chain sequence, with context. This CDR3 comprises 14 residues. V gave up 6 bases and J gave up 2 bases; unmatched junction bases: 5. Germline lookup yields CDR1 WSHSY and CDR2 SAAADI. This specimen belongs to a study of OX40 agonist ivuxolimab in advanced cancers. Produced via immunoSEQ multiplex PCR; TCRdb's table is partial and in-frame only. This sample has tens of thousands of clones, with about 80% found just once. This clonotype was sampled from an adult with an advanced solid tumor such as melanoma, head and neck, liver or kidney cancer. The V gene is TRBV10-2, the J gene TRBJ2-7; 9 bases are shared with TRBD1. The sample consisted of CD4+ or CD8+ T cells sorted from blood, taken in a trial of the OX40 agonist ivuxolimab. In DNA form, the CDR3 reads TGCGCCAGCAGACCCGGACAGGGGACCTACGAGCAGTACTTC. It codes for CASRPGQGTYEQYF.